This T cell receptor (beta chain) was observed in a study of shared clonotypes between healthy human individuals. General study points: A limitation of the genetic and exposure-history diversity represented arose from few donors. How much donors shared clonotypes was expected to be affected by sequencing depth.

The ends were cut back, 7 bases at V and 0 bases at J, with 10 bases in the middle. The CDR3 has 14 residues. Germline assignment: CDR1 SGHRS and CDR2 YFSETQ. With regard to this clone: Its antigen is undetermined.

The data were produced by immunoSEQ multiplex PCR, yet TCRdb's version contains in-frame clones alone and is incomplete. Among 2,100,000 or so clones, approximately 95% were seen once, and the ten largest hold less than 0.15%. This sequence was found in a man aged 18 to 30 in good health. This chain uses TRBV5-1 with TRBJ2-2; D remains unclear. The sample consisted of naive CD4+ T cells sorted from blood. The subset denotes: CD45RA+ positively selected. CDR3 sequence (DNA): TGCGCCAGCCGGATCCGGCCGAACACCGGGGAGCTGTTTTTT. It encodes CASRIRPNTGELFF.